This TCR beta chain was sequenced for a study of chronic HIV infection and antiretroviral therapy. TCRdb re-analysed the 5' RACE reads in MiXCR, keeping a single row per CDR3 protein. The profile shows fewer than 40,000 distinct CDR3 sequences, 8.2% of them singletons. This clonotype was detected many times. In germline, CDR1 is MDHEN, CDR2 SYDVKM. The CDR3 contains 18 residues. V lost 4 bases to trimming and J lost 0 bases; unmatched junction nucleotides: 9. The specimen sequenced was peripheral blood. The chain joins TRBV28 to TRBJ2-1; 10 bases agree with TRBD2. This clonotype originated in an adult who had HIV and had not received antiretroviral therapy, or was an uninfected healthy control (not recorded which). The CDR3 nucleotides are TGTGCCAGCAGTTCCCATAGGACTAGCGGAAGCTCCTACAATGAGCAGTTCTTC. Protein: CASSSHRTSGSSYNEQFF.